One sample yielded the 32 T cell receptor beta chains listed below, sequenced in a study of blood T cells in healthy people across ages. A second PCR, run for about 7 to 11 cycles, used a sample-barcoded 5' primer plus a J-beta primer mix. Using its own MiXCR run on the 5' RACE reads, TCRdb lists one record per CDR3 protein. The profile shows about 1.7 million distinct CDR3 sequences, approximately 28% of them singletons. The sample was blood. The source is a woman in her 30s in good health.

The chain uses TRBV9 and TRBJ2-5; TRBD2 matches 11 bases. The CDR3 totals 16 residues. Germline lookup yields CDR1 SGDLS and CDR2 YYNGEE. The junction had 7 bases not matched to a gene; V was cut back by 1 base and J by 5 bases. This CDR3 reads CASSVPLAGGVETQYF. The CDR3 region has the DNA TGTGCCAGCAGCGTACCCCTAGCGGGGGGAGTGGAGACCCAGTACTTC.

This clonotype was detected many times. V gene TRBV7-3 combines with J gene TRBJ2-7; TRBD1 matches at 7 bases. V lost 0 bases to trimming and J lost 3 bases; unmatched junction nucleotides: 2. There are 14 residues in the CDR3. Germline CDR1 SGHTA, CDR2 FQGTGA. CDR3 sequence (DNA): TGTGCCAGCAGCTTAACCCCAGGGGGCTACGAGCAGTACTTC. Translating it yields CASSLTPGGYEQYF. Complete variable domain (other parts from reference TRBV7-3 and TRBJ2-7): GAGVSQTPSNKVTEKGKYVELRCDPISGHTALYWYRQSLGQGPEFLIYFQGTGAADDSGLPNDRFFAVRPEGSVSTLKIQRTERGDSAVYLCASSLTPGGYEQYFGPGTRLTVT.

The chain employs TRBV4-1 and TRBJ2-7, with 10 nucleotides matching TRBD2. After removal of 1 base from V and 3 bases from J, the junction contained 6 bases not matched to a gene. Germline CDR1 reads MGHRA; CDR2 reads YSYEKL. This CDR3 has 16 residues. CDR3 nucleotides: TGCGCCAGCAGCCAAGTTCTAGCGGGGGCCGACTACGAGCAGTACTTC. Its translation: CASSQVLAGADYEQYF.

J is TRBJ2-7 and V is TRBV12-3 or TRBV12-4; D is perhaps TRBD2 (6 bases). This CDR3 comprises 12 residues. V was shortened by 8 bases and J by 3 bases, with 11 bases between the two germline ends. CDR3 sequence (DNA): TGTGCCAGCCGGGGGACCCGCTACGAGCAGTACTTC. It encodes CASRGTRYEQYF.

The chain combines TRBV12-3 or TRBV12-4 with TRBJ1-2; no reliable D call. Deletions cut 6 bases from V and 4 bases from J, with 12 bases between. CDR3 length: 13 residues. CDR3 nucleotides: TGTGCCAGCAGCAGTACAGTAAGCTATGGCTACACCTTC. It yields the protein CASSSTVSYGYTF.

This chain joins TRBV12-3 or TRBV12-4 and TRBJ2-1, with TRBD2 matching over 11 bases. The CDR3 extends over 15 amino acids. The V gene end was trimmed by 4 bases and the J gene end by 9 bases; junction bases not matched to a gene: 8. The CDR3 DNA sequence: TGTGCCAGCAGTTCCGGGACTAGCGGATTGGTTGAGCAGTTCTTC. Encoded protein: CASSSGTSGLVEQFF.

J is TRBJ2-2 and V is TRBV29-1; the match to TRBD1 covers 7 bases. Trimming took 7 bases from V and 4 from J; bases not matched to a gene: 6. Germline V gene lookup returns CDR1 SQVTM and CDR2 ANQGSEA. The CDR3 is 13 residues long. The CDR3 DNA reads TGCAGCGCCGAGACAGGGACCACCGGGGAGCTGTTTTTT. Translating it yields CSAETGTTGELFF.

This clonotype has just a few counts. A much larger clone lies a single base off, so this may be a read error. Here the CDR3 omits its conserved ending phenylalanine or tryptophan, so a read error is the likely source. V usage is TRBV29-1 and J usage is TRBJ2-7; D ambiguous. CDR1 is SQVTM and CDR2 is ANQGSEA in the germline V gene. The CDR3 extends over 12 amino acids. Deletions cut 4 bases from V and 3 bases from J, with 10 bases between. As DNA, the CDR3 is TGCAGCGTTGCCGACACCGTCTACGAGCAGTACTCC. This sequence encodes CSVADTVYEQYS.

This clonotype came up a few times. For the CDR3, the DNA is TGCAGTGCTAGAGAGGGGATTGAAGAGACCCAGTACTTC. Protein sequence: CSAREGIEETQYF. The chain uses TRBV20-1 and TRBJ2-5; D gene ambiguous. Germline assignment: CDR1 DFQATT and CDR2 SNEGSKA (reference sequence). This CDR3 region has 13 residues. V gave up 0 bases and J gave up 3 bases, with 8 bases separating them.

Comment on this clonotype: The junction does not match germline at one end; this may be a read error. This chain joins TRBV7-2 and TRBJ2-3; 9 nucleotides line up with TRBD2. The length of the CDR3 is 14 residues. The germline CDR1 and CDR2 sequences are SGHTA and FQGNSA. This chain's CDR3 is CTSSLAGFTDTQYF. CDR3 bases: TGTACCAGCAGCCTAGCGGGATTCACAGATACGCAGTATTTT.

This clonotype appeared once. The chain has TRBV12-5 and TRBJ2-5; 15 positions match TRBD2. The end of the DNA is better explained by TRBJ2-1, so the J call may be wrong. The CDR3 sequence is 17 residues long. Germline V gives CDR1 LGHNT, CDR2 FRNRAP. CDR3 residues: CASGLYLGLAGGETQFF. Here the CDR3 DNA reads TGTGCTAGTGGTTTGTACCTCGGACTAGCGGGAGGGGAGACCCAGTTCTTC.

The sample holds a few counts of this clonotype. CDR3 sequence: CATSARGGPMASTDTQYF. The DNA for the CDR3 is TGTGCCACCAGTGCCCGGGGAGGTCCGATGGCTAGCACAGATACGCAGTATTTT. The chain recombines TRBV24-1 with TRBJ2-3, with D possibly TRBD2 on 6 matching bases. CDR1 KGHDR and CDR2 SFDVKD come from the germline V gene. This CDR3 spans 18 amino acids. V was shortened by 5 bases and J by 0 bases, with 20 bases between the two germline ends.

The sample holds one count of this clonotype. The chain uses TRBV2 and TRBJ2-3; the match to TRBD2 covers 10 bases. The CDR3 loop spans 15 amino acids. CDR1 is SNHLY, CDR2 FYNNEI, per germline. Unmatched junction bases numbered 6, after V lost 2 bases and J lost 7 bases. In nucleotides, the CDR3 is TGTGCCAGCAGTGAACGTAGCGGGGGGTCCTATACGCAGTATTTT. Its protein product is CASSERSGGSYTQYF.

The V call is TRBV28, the J call TRBJ2-7; TRBD1 matches 8 bases. This CDR3 region has 16 residues. V lost 4 bases to trimming and J lost 1 base; unmatched junction nucleotides: 9. Germline CDR1 and CDR2: MDHEN and SYDVKM. This CDR3 is CASSSLTGTGSYEQYF. In DNA, the CDR3 is TGTGCCAGCAGTTCGCTGACCGGGACAGGTTCCTACGAGCAGTACTTC.

This clonotype has more than one count but fewer than ten. V gene TRBV5-5 combines with J gene TRBJ2-5; 8 bases agree with TRBD2. The trim removed 3 bases at V and 5 bases at J, leaving 6 bases unmatched. Germline V CDR1 and CDR2: SGHKS, YYEKEE (reference sequence). The CDR3 is 14 amino acids. The CDR3 nucleotides are TGTGCCAGCAGCTCGCTAGCGGGCCTTGAGACCCAGTACTTC. It specifies CASSSLAGLETQYF.

Regarding this clonotype: An end of the junction does not agree with germline; a read error may underlie this. The V call is TRBV5-1, the J call TRBJ2-5, with no clear D. Germline loops: CDR1 SGHRS, CDR2 YFSETQ. The CDR3 is made up of 15 amino acids. CDR3 DNA: TGCGCCAGCACATTGTCCGGACGGAACCAGGAGACCCAGTACTTC. It codes for CASTLSGRNQETQYF.

J is TRBJ2-4 and V is TRBV13, with TRBD2 matching 11 bases. Losses at the gene ends were 5 bases for V and 13 bases for J; bases not matched to a gene: 16. CDR1 and CDR2 (germline): PRHDT, FYEKMQ (reference sequence). The CDR3 length is 16 residues. CDR3 nucleotides: TGTGCCAGCAGCCCATTAGCGGGAGGGCCATACAATGAGCAGTACTTC. Protein sequence: CASSPLAGGPYNEQYF. The complete variable domain, with remaining parts taken from reference TRBV13 and TRBJ2-4, reads AAGVIQSPRHLIKEKRETATLKCYPIPRHDTVYWYQQGPGQDPQFLISFYEKMQSDKGSIPDRFSAQQFSDYHSELNMSSLELGDSALYFCASSPLAGGPYNEQYFGAGTRLSVL.

The V and J genes are TRBV12-3 or TRBV12-4 and TRBJ1-1; 7 bases are shared with TRBD1. CDR3 length equals 12 residues. Trimming removed 5 bases from V and 11 bases from J; junction bases left unmatched: 8. This CDR3 is CASSGQGVPAFF. In DNA, the CDR3 is TGTGCCAGCAGTGGGCAGGGGGTGCCTGCTTTCTTT.

This clonotype was counted only a few times. V is TRBV7-9 and J is TRBJ2-1; D is perhaps TRBD1 (5 bases). The CDR3 totals 14 residues. The ends were cut back, 4 bases at V and 4 bases at J, with 11 bases in the middle. Germline CDR1 and CDR2: SEHNR and FQNEAQ (reference sequence). CDR3 DNA sequence: TGTGCCAGCAGCTCCCTAAAGGGGTACAATGAGCAGTTCTTC. Amino acid sequence: CASSSLKGYNEQFF.

The sample holds many counts of this clonotype. This rearrangement joins TRBV12-3 or TRBV12-4 to TRBJ2-3, with no clear D. With 1 base removed from V and 2 bases from J, the gap between germline ends came to 7 bases. The CDR3 sequence is 14 residues long. The CDR3 sequence: CASSLESFTDTQYF. CDR3 DNA sequence: TGTGCCAGCAGTTTAGAATCCTTCACAGATACGCAGTATTTT.

This clonotype was detected a few times. The chain carries TRBV7-9 and TRBJ2-7; TRBD2 agrees at 9 bases. There are 16 residues in the CDR3. Trimming cost V 5 bases and J 2 bases; bases outside gene matches: 10. Germline CDR1 is SEHNR and CDR2 is FQNEAQ (reference sequence). The DNA for the CDR3 is TGTGCCAGCAGCCTCAGCCGCGGGAGGGGTCCCTACGAGCAGTACTTC. Residues: CASSLSRGRGPYEQYF.

A few counts support this clonotype. An end of the junction differs from the germline gene, which may be a read error. The chain recombines TRBV6-1 with TRBJ2-7; D may be TRBD1 or TRBD2 (5 bases each). The CDR3 consists of 17 residues. Germline-derived CDR1 and CDR2 are MNHNS and SASEGT. This CDR3 reads CAGSEIPPGPSSYEQYF. CDR3 DNA: TGTGCCGGCAGTGAGATCCCTCCGGGGCCAAGCTCCTACGAGCAGTACTTC.

This clonotype has only one observation. The chain uses TRBV12-3 or TRBV12-4 and TRBJ2-3, with TRBD2 matching 10 bases. This CDR3 has 21 residues. V was pared by 3 bases and J by 13 bases, with 31 bases of the junction left unmatched. The DNA of the CDR3 is TGTGCCAGCAGTTTGAGGCTAGCGGGAGCCTCAACATCTTCTAGCACAGATGCGGAGTATTTT. This codes for CASSLRLAGASTSSSTDAEYF.

This clonotype was seen ten or more times. V gene TRBV7-6 combines with J gene TRBJ2-5, with D tentatively TRBD1 or TRBD2 (5 bases each). V was clipped by 1 base and J by 6 bases, with 18 bases between them. Germline V CDR1 and CDR2: SGHVS, FNYEAQ. The CDR3 loop spans 16 amino acids. DNA of the CDR3: TGTGCCAGCAGCTTAGGGCCAGGAAGCAGGGAGAAGACCCAGTACTTC. Its translation is CASSLGPGSREKTQYF.

This clonotype has only a few counts. The V and J genes are TRBV20-1 and TRBJ2-1, with TRBD2 identical over 11 bases. Germline V gives CDR1 DFQATT, CDR2 SNEGSKA (reference sequence). The CDR3 has 19 residues. Trimming removed 6 bases from V and 8 bases from J; junction bases left unmatched: 24. CDR3 in DNA: TGCAGTGCCGGAACTAGCGGGAGCTTCTTCGACTCGAAAAGTCATGAGCAGTTCTTC. Its protein is CSAGTSGSFFDSKSHEQFF.

The sample holds many counts of this clonotype. The gene calls are TRBV10-3 and TRBJ2-7, with 8 bases lining up with TRBD2. The CDR3 runs 15 residues. Germline-derived CDR1 and CDR2 are ENHRY and SYGVKD. The V gene end was trimmed by 10 bases and the J gene end by 6 bases; junction bases not matched to a gene: 17. Written as DNA, the CDR3 is TGTGCCAGCTCCCTGACTAGCGCAAAAATGGGCGAGCAGTACTTC. Encoded protein: CASSLTSAKMGEQYF.

This clonotype was seen more than once but under ten times. J is TRBJ2-1 and V is TRBV7-2, with a tentative D call TRBD2 (5 bases). This CDR3 spans 15 amino acids. Trimming left V 5 bases short and J 7 bases short, with 18 bases between. CDR1 and CDR2 from the germline V gene are SGHTA and FQGNSA. The CDR3 DNA follows: TGTGCCAGCAGCCCTGCCCCTGGGAGACGGAATGAGCAGTTCTTC. Protein sequence: CASSPAPGRRNEQFF.

This clonotype appeared many times. The chain recombines TRBV9 with TRBJ2-7; 14 bases fit TRBD2. V was pared by 4 bases and J by 5 bases, with 2 bases of the junction left unmatched. The CDR3 covers 14 residues. The germline V gene has CDR1 SGDLS and CDR2 YYNGEE. This chain's CDR3 is CASSSTSGRDEQYF. The CDR3 region has the DNA TGTGCCAGCAGCTCGACTAGCGGGAGGGACGAGCAGTACTTC.

This clonotype has just a few counts. The chain employs TRBV6-5 and TRBJ2-2; 8 positions match TRBD1. The CDR3 is 18 amino acids. Germline CDR1 reads MNHEY; CDR2 reads SVGAGI. V shed 0 bases, J shed 6 bases, and the junction held 12 bases outside the gene matches. This chain's CDR3 is CASSYSEWTGRRAGELFF. For the CDR3, the DNA is TGTGCCAGCAGTTACTCGGAGTGGACAGGGAGAAGGGCCGGGGAGCTGTTTTTT.

This clonotype was observed a few times. The chain uses TRBV24-1 and TRBJ1-1, with 11 bases matching TRBD1. In germline, CDR1 is KGHDR, CDR2 SFDVKD. Trimming cost V 4 bases and J 10 bases; bases outside gene matches: 7. CDR3 length equals 14 residues. The CDR3 region is CATSDSDRGLGAFF. The CDR3 coding sequence is TGTGCCACCAGTGACTCGGACAGGGGGCTCGGAGCTTTCTTT.

In this sample, this clonotype turned up a few times. The J gene is TRBJ2-7, the V gene TRBV3-1; 8 bases agree with TRBD2. The CDR3 is 15 residues long. The trim removed 3 bases at V and 2 bases at J, leaving 6 bases unmatched. From germline, CDR1 is LGHDT and CDR2 YNNKEL (reference sequence). The CDR3 bases are TGTGCCAGCAGCCAGTCCGGCGGGGGGACCTACGAGCAGTACTTC. The encoded protein is CASSQSGGGTYEQYF.

The chain employs TRBV25-1 and TRBJ2-1; 14 bases fit TRBD2. CDR1 is MGHDK and CDR2 is SYGVNS in the germline V gene. V was pared by 6 bases and J by 10 bases, with 5 bases of the junction left unmatched. The CDR3 covers 14 residues. The CDR3 spells CASRRLAGGQEQFF. The CDR3 bases are TGTGCCAGCAGGAGACTAGCGGGGGGGCAGGAGCAGTTCTTC.